The sequence of this TCR beta chain was determined in a study of T cells after yellow fever vaccination. Whole-study context: Fractions containing few cells were prepared with SMART-Seq v4 Ultra Low Input. General study points: The booster saw the reappearance of most primary-vaccination clones (roughly 96% CD4, around 88% CD8). High-abundance clonotypes from the bulk population could contaminate FACS-sorted repertoires.

Germline CDR1 is SGHRS and CDR2 is YFSETQ. CDR3 length equals 17 residues. The junction had 8 bases not matched to a gene; V was cut back by 4 bases and J by 2 bases. Only a few counts were recorded for this clonotype. Its antigen is unidentified. A process of 5'RACE template switching, which added a universal primer site and UMIs, was used to make TCR cDNA. TCRdb analysed the 5' RACE reads with MiXCR anew, one entry per CDR3 protein. The sample contains hundreds of thousands of distinct CDR3 sequences, roughly 4% of which appear only once. The specimen was PBMCs, collected on the day of the yellow fever booster vaccination. The V and J genes are TRBV5-1 and TRBJ2-3; the match to TRBD2 covers 12 bases. This TCR derives from a man between 18 and 29 years old who received the YFV17D yellow fever vaccine. The CDR3 DNA sequence: TGCGCCAGCAGCCCGGCCGGACTAGCGGGGAACACAGATACGCAGTATTTT. This translates into CASSPAGLAGNTDTQYF.